A single sample gave rise to the 12 T cell receptor beta chains below, sequenced in a study of cytomegalovirus exposure and HLA in healthy donors. Some clones are missing from TCRdb's copy, which holds only in-frame ones; the method was immunoSEQ multiplex PCR. The table has some 140,000 clones, approximately 90% seen once. Input material: PBMCs. The receptors were gathered from a woman in her twenties or thirties in good health and CMV-seropositive.

This clone was recorded only once. The chain combines TRBV5-1 with TRBJ2-3; no reliable D call. Trimming cost V 3 bases and J 4 bases, with 9 bases left between them. The CDR3 totals 13 residues. Germline CDR1 SGHRS, CDR2 YFSETQ. The CDR3 protein is CASSWAVSDTQYF. As DNA, the CDR3 is TGCGCCAGCAGCTGGGCCGTTTCAGATACGCAGTATTTT.

The chain employs TRBV7-2 and TRBJ2-1; D is possibly TRBD2 (5 bases). This CDR3 is built from 14 residues. Per germline, CDR1 SGHTA and CDR2 FQGNSA. The germline V and J ends were trimmed by 2 bases and 1 base, with 6 bases remaining between them. CDR3 DNA sequence: TGTGCCAGCAGCTTACGGGGATCCTACAATGAGCAGTTCTTC. The encoded protein is CASSLRGSYNEQFF.

This clone was counted a single time. The chain links TRBV28 to TRBJ2-7; possibly TRBD1 for D (6 bases). V shed 3 bases and J shed 2 bases, with 14 bases lying between them. Germline CDR1 reads MDHEN; CDR2 reads SYDVKM. This CDR3 is built from 15 residues. CDR3 bases: TGTGCCAGCAGTTTTGACAGGCAGAGAACCTACGAGCAGTACTTC. As protein: CASSFDRQRTYEQYF.

The rearrangement joins TRBV19 to TRBJ1-4; TRBD1 aligns across 8 bases. The CDR3 is 16 residues long. Germline lookup yields CDR1 LNHDA and CDR2 SQIVND (reference sequence). The V gene end was trimmed by 3 bases and the J gene end by 0 bases; junction bases not matched to a gene: 3. Here the CDR3 reads CASSIQGAATNEKLFF. Written as DNA, the CDR3 is TGTGCCAGTAGTATCCAGGGGGCGGCAACTAATGAAAAACTGTTTTTT.

This chain connects TRBV29-1 to TRBJ2-3; the D gene is possibly TRBD1 (6 bases). Germline values: CDR1 SQVTM, CDR2 ANQGSEA. This CDR3 has 15 amino acids. Deletions cut 6 bases from V and 0 bases from J, with 16 bases between. CDR3 in amino acids: CSVQQTGASTDTQYF. The CDR3 bases are TGCAGCGTGCAACAGACAGGAGCTAGCACAGATACGCAGTATTTT.

The chain recombines TRBV5-1 with TRBJ2-3, with 9 bases aligning to TRBD2. The V gene end was trimmed by 0 bases and the J gene end by 3 bases; junction bases not matched to a gene: 5. Germline V gives CDR1 SGHRS, CDR2 YFSETQ. This CDR3 is built from 16 residues. CDR3 sequence (DNA): TGCGCCAGCAGCTTGGGAGCGGGAGGCGGAACAGATACGCAGTATTTT. Its protein product is CASSLGAGGGTDTQYF.

The rearrangement links TRBV25-1 to TRBJ2-3; D is perhaps TRBD1 (5 bases). The CDR3 has 16 amino acids. V was cut by 1 base and J by 2 bases, with 13 bases left in between. Germline CDR1 reads MGHDK; CDR2 reads SYGVNS. The CDR3 DNA reads as TGTGCCAGCAGTGAATCAAGGCAGGGCCTCACAGATACGCAGTATTTT. Its translation: CASSESRQGLTDTQYF.

This chain connects TRBV7-8 to TRBJ1-5; no reliable D call. The germline gives CDR1 SGHVS, CDR2 FQNEAQ. V lost 2 bases and J lost 5, with 7 bases in between. The CDR3 loop spans 13 amino acids. DNA for the CDR3: TGTGCCAGCAGCTTAATGGCCCATCAGCCCCAGCATTTT. It codes for CASSLMAHQPQHF.

This chain connects TRBV5-1 to TRBJ2-7; D might be TRBD1 (6 bases). The CDR3 covers 13 residues. Germline V lookup: CDR1 SGHRS, CDR2 YFSETQ. V shed 4 bases and J shed 7 bases, with 15 bases lying between them. The CDR3 here is CASSPTGIEEQYF. The CDR3 coding sequence is TGCGCCAGCAGCCCGACAGGCATAGAAGAGCAGTACTTC.

V gene TRBV7-9 combines with J gene TRBJ2-3; 13 bases match TRBD2. Germline CDR1 is SEHNR and CDR2 is FQNEAQ (reference sequence). The CDR3 is made up of 18 amino acids. Germline trimming cut 2 bases from V and 1 base from J; bases unmatched to any gene: 6. This CDR3 is CASSLTSGRALGTDTQYF. The CDR3 nucleotides read TGTGCCAGCAGCTTAACTAGCGGGAGGGCTCTAGGCACAGATACGCAGTATTTT.

The chain combines TRBV5-4 with TRBJ2-3; D not resolved. The CDR3 extends over 12 amino acids. Germline V gene lookup returns CDR1 SGHNT and CDR2 YYREEE (reference sequence). The germline V and J ends were trimmed by 4 bases and 4 bases, with 7 bases remaining between them. CDR3 residues: CASSASSDTQYF. DNA for the CDR3: TGTGCCAGCAGCGCGAGCTCAGATACGCAGTATTTT.

The gene calls are TRBV2 and TRBJ2-7; TRBD1 agrees at 10 bases. The CDR3 is 13 residues long. Trimming at V came to 7 bases and at J to 3 bases, leaving 3 bases not matched to a gene. The V gene's germline CDR1 is SNHLY and CDR2 FYNNEI. The DNA of the CDR3 is TGTGCCAGCATGAGGGACAGGGGCTACGAGCAGTACTTC. Its protein is CASMRDRGYEQYF.